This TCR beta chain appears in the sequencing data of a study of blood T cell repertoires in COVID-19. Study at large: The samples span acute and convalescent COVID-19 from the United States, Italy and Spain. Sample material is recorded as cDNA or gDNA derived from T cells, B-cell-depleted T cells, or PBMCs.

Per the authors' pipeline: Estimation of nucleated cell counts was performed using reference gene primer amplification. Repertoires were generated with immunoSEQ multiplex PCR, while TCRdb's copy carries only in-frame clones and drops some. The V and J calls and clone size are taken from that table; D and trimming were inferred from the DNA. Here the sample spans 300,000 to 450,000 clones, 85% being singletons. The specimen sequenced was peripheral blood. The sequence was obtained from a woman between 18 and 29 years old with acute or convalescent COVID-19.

The chain's CDR3 is CASSQDPQPYNEQFF. The CDR3 DNA reads TGTGCCAGCAGCCAAGATCCACAGCCGTACAATGAGCAGTTCTTC. The chain uses TRBV3-1 (or the pseudogene TRBV3-2) and TRBJ2-1; no reliable D call. V was cut by 0 bases and J by 4 bases, with 10 bases left in between. The CDR3 spans 15 residues. Germline V gives CDR1 LGHDT, CDR2 YNNKEL (reference sequence).